This T cell receptor (beta chain) was retrieved from a study of cytomegalovirus exposure and HLA in healthy donors. Study findings and constraints: Previous analysis showed most TCR beta V segments were productive about 90% or about 30% of the time. Through in vitro validation, a few CMV-associated chains were shown to be specific for CMV antigens. With DRB1 most and HLA-C fewest, TCR association rates differed between HLA loci in a later analysis.

Note on this clone: Its matching antigen is unknown.

The PCR employed 60 Vbeta primers together with 13 Jbeta primers. Authors' processing steps: In a later analysis, roughly 11 million of 75 million to 90 million unique beta chains occurred in at least two donors. This table comes from immunoSEQ multiplex PCR, and its TCRdb copy is limited to in-frame clones, with some not included. The V and J calls and clone size are taken from that table; D and trimming were inferred from the DNA. The data contain 130,000 or so clones, around three fifths of them singletons. Germline V lookup: CDR1 SGHDN, CDR2 FVKESK. The CDR3 is made up of 15 amino acids. Trimming stripped 1 base from V and 4 bases from J, with 14 bases between.

V usage is TRBV14 and J usage is TRBJ2-7; D possibly corresponds to TRBD2 (5 bases). What was sequenced was PBMCs. This sequence was found in a male donor in good health and CMV-seronegative. DNA for the CDR3: TGTGCCAGCAGCCAAGGGGGAACTAGGAGGTACGAGCAGTACTTC. Protein product: CASSQGGTRRYEQYF.